Each of the 26 T cell receptor beta chains below was sequenced from the same sample in a study of blood T cell repertoires in COVID-19. The protocol was immunoSEQ multiplex PCR, while the TCRdb copy is restricted to in-frame clones and leaves out a portion. The sample has approximately 190,000 clones, 79% seen once. The sample taken for sequencing was peripheral blood. These receptors were taken from a man aged 60-69 years with active or convalescent COVID-19.

The chain has TRBV5-4 and TRBJ2-1; D ambiguous. The germline V gene encodes CDR1 SGHNT and CDR2 YYREEE (reference sequence). The ends were cut back, 0 bases at V and 5 bases at J, with 15 bases in the middle. The CDR3 is 16 amino acids. The CDR3 nucleotides read TGTGCCAGCAGCTTGGCCCAGGTAAAGGTGGACAATGAGCAGTTCTTC. Its protein product is CASSLAQVKVDNEQFF.

This rearrangement joins TRBV6-6 to TRBJ2-7; 10 nucleotides line up with TRBD2. Germline loops: CDR1 MNHNY, CDR2 SVGAGI (reference sequence). The CDR3 runs to 13 residues. Trimming removed 8 bases from V and 6 bases from J; junction bases left unmatched: 7. This chain's CDR3 is CASQGSGRPEQYF. CDR3 nucleotides: TGTGCCAGCCAAGGTAGCGGGAGGCCCGAGCAGTACTTC.

The chain joins TRBV2 to TRBJ2-3; 8 bases are a match to TRBD1. In germline, CDR1 is SNHLY, CDR2 FYNNEI. This CDR3 region has 13 residues. V was clipped by 6 bases and J by 3 bases; unmatched bases: 2. The CDR3 coding sequence is TGTGCCAGCAGGAGACAGGGGACAGATACGCAGTATTTT. Translation: CASRRQGTDTQYF.

J is TRBJ2-5 and V is TRBV19, with D tentatively TRBD2 (7 bases). Germline V gene sequence: CDR1 LNHDA, CDR2 SQIVND (reference sequence). With 8 bases removed from V and 3 bases from J, the gap between germline ends came to 22 bases. The CDR3 consists of 16 residues. The DNA of the CDR3 is TGTGCCAGTGGTGTCTTACTAGGAGGGGGGGAAGAGACCCAGTACTTC. Amino acid sequence: CASGVLLGGGEETQYF.

In this sample, this clone turned up once. This sequence joins TRBV28 and TRBJ1-1; 9 bases fit TRBD1. Germline CDR1 is MDHEN and CDR2 is SYDVKM. CDR3 length: 12 amino acids. Unmatched junction bases numbered 4, after V lost 9 bases and J lost 5 bases. Here the CDR3 reads CASRQGGTEAFF. The CDR3 DNA reads as TGTGCCAGTCGACAGGGGGGGACTGAAGCTTTCTTT.

This clone was counted once. The chain links TRBV5-1 to TRBJ2-5; TRBD2 matches 15 bases. CDR1 and CDR2 (germline): SGHRS, YFSETQ. Unmatched junction bases numbered 2, after V lost 2 bases and J lost 3 bases. CDR3 length equals 16 residues. The CDR3 DNA is TGCGCCAGCAGCTTCTGGACTAGCGGGAGGGAAGAGACCCAGTACTTC. Its protein is CASSFWTSGREETQYF.

The gene calls are TRBV30 and TRBJ2-1; 10 nucleotides line up with TRBD2. The CDR3 is 15 amino acids. Germline assignment: CDR1 GTSNPN and CDR2 SVGIG (reference sequence). After removal of 8 bases from V and 8 bases from J, the junction contained 15 bases not matched to a gene. The CDR3 protein is CARSSGRFSRDEQFF. The CDR3 bases are TGTGCCCGATCTAGCGGGAGATTCTCGAGGGATGAGCAGTTCTTC. The whole variable domain, filled in from reference TRBV30 and TRBJ2-1, reads SQTIHQWPATLVQPVGSPLSLECTVEGTSNPNLYWYRQAAGRGLQLLFYSVGIGQISSEVPQNLSASRPQDRQFILSSKKLLLSDSGFYLCARSSGRFSRDEQFFGPGTRLTVL.

V usage is TRBV6-2 or TRBV6-3 and J usage is TRBJ2-1; 8 bases agree with TRBD2. After removal of 4 bases from V and 8 bases from J, the junction contained 10 bases not matched to a gene. This CDR3 is 15 amino acids long. Germline CDR1 and CDR2: MNHEY and SVGEGT. The CDR3, as DNA: TGTGCCAGCAGTTCGGGAGGGGCCAGTGGGGATGAGCAGTTCTTC. Translating gives CASSSGGASGDEQFF.

This chain uses TRBV6-6 with TRBJ1-5; D is uncertain. The V end was cut by 2 bases, the J end by 0 bases, with 8 bases between. CDR1 is MNHNY, CDR2 SVGAGI, per germline (reference sequence). The CDR3 is 15 amino acids. The CDR3 protein is CASSYHRYSNQPQHF. CDR3 nucleotides: TGTGCCAGCAGTTACCATCGCTATAGCAATCAGCCCCAGCATTTT.

The J gene is TRBJ2-3, the V gene TRBV30; the D gene is possibly TRBD2 (7 bases). CDR1 is GTSNPN, CDR2 SVGIG, per germline (reference sequence). V was trimmed by 5 bases and J by 4 bases, leaving 16 bases between them. The CDR3 extends over 14 amino acids. The CDR3 sequence is CAWGGPGGADTQYF. In nucleotides, the CDR3 is TGTGCCTGGGGGGGCCCGGGGGGAGCAGATACGCAGTATTTT.

Points on this clone: Other DNA sequences in the sample encode the same CDR3. The genes are TRBV9 and TRBJ2-3, with D tentatively TRBD1 (5 bases). V lost 2 bases to trimming and J lost 0 bases, with 10 bases between them. The V gene's germline CDR1 is SGDLS and CDR2 YYNGEE. This CDR3 spans 15 amino acids. CDR3 sequence reads: CASSVGASSTDTQYF. The CDR3 nucleotides are TGTGCCAGCAGCGTTGGGGCTTCTAGCACAGATACGCAGTATTTT.

The gene calls are TRBV24-1 and TRBJ2-5; D is possibly TRBD2 (6 bases). The CDR3 runs to 15 residues. The germline V gene encodes CDR1 KGHDR and CDR2 SFDVKD. Deletions cut 3 bases from V and 5 bases from J, with 15 bases between. The CDR3: CATSDGGTRSETQYF. The CDR3 nucleotides read TGTGCCACCAGTGATGGGGGGACTCGGTCGGAGACCCAGTACTTC.

The count of this clone is one. The rearrangement joins TRBV10-1 to TRBJ2-5, with D maybe TRBD2 (5 bases). The V end was cut by 3 bases, the J end by 7 bases, with 15 bases between. CDR1 and CDR2 from the germline V gene are WNHNN and SYGVQD (reference sequence). The CDR3 loop spans 14 amino acids. CDR3 sequence (DNA): TGCGCCAGCAGTGACTGGACTGCTTTACGGACCCAGTACTTC. This sequence encodes CASSDWTALRTQYF.

The rearrangement joins TRBV28 to TRBJ2-7; 14 bases align to TRBD2. The CDR3 contains 16 residues. The junction had 3 bases not matched to a gene; V was cut back by 1 base and J by 4 bases. Germline V CDR1 and CDR2: MDHEN, SYDVKM. CDR3 amino acids: CASSLLTSGRAYEQYF. The CDR3, as DNA: TGTGCCAGCAGTTTATTGACTAGCGGGAGGGCGTACGAGCAGTACTTC. The entire variable domain, with the rest obtained from reference TRBV28 and TRBJ2-7, is as follows: DVKVTQSSRYLVKRTGEKVFLECVQDMDHENMFWYRQDPGLGLRLIYFSYDVKMKEKGDIPEGYSVSREKKERFSLILESASTNQTSMYLCASSLLTSGRAYEQYFGPGTRLTVT.

The V and J genes are TRBV28 and TRBJ2-7, with D unclear. This CDR3 contains 15 residues. Germline CDR1 reads MDHEN; CDR2 reads SYDVKM. The germline V and J ends were trimmed by 5 bases and 0 bases, with 14 bases remaining between them. This CDR3 is CASSPPVLSSYEQYF. CDR3 DNA sequence: TGTGCCAGCAGTCCCCCAGTGCTCAGCTCCTACGAGCAGTACTTC.

This clone came up many times. The chain uses TRBV4-1 and TRBJ2-2; D is uncertain. Trimming shortened V by 3 bases and J by 0 bases, and 20 bases separated the two germline ends. Germline values: CDR1 MGHRA, CDR2 YSYEKL. This CDR3 is built from 19 residues. In DNA, the CDR3 is TGCGCCAGCAGCCACGGAGTTTTGAGACGCATAGCGAACACCGGGGAGCTGTTTTTT. It translates to CASSHGVLRRIANTGELFF.

The chain combines TRBV2 with TRBJ2-7, with 12 positions matching TRBD2. V lost 6 bases and J lost 4; bases outside the gene matches: 7. Germline lookup yields CDR1 SNHLY and CDR2 FYNNEI. The CDR3 totals 15 residues. The CDR3 region is CASRGGLAGLYEQYF. The CDR3 DNA reads TGTGCCAGCAGGGGGGGACTAGCGGGCCTTTACGAGCAGTACTTC.

The J gene is TRBJ2-1, the V gene TRBV7-6; 9 positions agree with TRBD2. CDR3 size: 15 residues. The V gene end was trimmed by 5 bases and the J gene end by 3 bases; junction bases not matched to a gene: 5. Germline V lookup: CDR1 SGHVS, CDR2 FNYEAQ. The chain's CDR3 is CASSPLSGSYNEQFF. The CDR3 DNA reads as TGTGCCAGCAGCCCCCTTAGCGGGAGCTACAATGAGCAGTTCTTC.

V gene TRBV6-5 combines with J gene TRBJ1-6; D is perhaps TRBD1 (5 bases). Deletions cut 7 bases from V and 8 bases from J, with 18 bases between. In germline, CDR1 is MNHEY, CDR2 SVGAGI. The length of the CDR3 is 15 residues. The CDR3 DNA follows: TGTGCCAGCACCGAAACCCCAGGGTATGATTCACCCCTCCACTTT. Translated: CASTETPGYDSPLHF.

This rearrangement joins TRBV19 to TRBJ1-5; TRBD1 is a possible D gene (5 bases). This CDR3 spans 15 amino acids. V lost 0 bases to trimming and J lost 7 bases, with 13 bases between them. Looked up from germline, CDR1 is LNHDA and CDR2 is SQIVND (reference sequence). The CDR3 bases are TGTGCCAGTAGTATAGATCAGCCAGGGAGGCAGCCCCAGCATTTT. It encodes CASSIDQPGRQPQHF.

The V call is TRBV28, the J call TRBJ2-7, with 7 bases fitting TRBD1. Per germline, CDR1 MDHEN and CDR2 SYDVKM. V gave up 5 bases and J gave up 2 bases; unmatched junction bases: 9. There are 15 residues in the CDR3. CDR3 DNA sequence: TGTGCCAGCAGTCCTGGGACAGAGTTTACCTACGAGCAGTACTTC. As protein: CASSPGTEFTYEQYF. The whole variable domain, remainder taken from reference TRBV28 and TRBJ2-7, is DVKVTQSSRYLVKRTGEKVFLECVQDMDHENMFWYRQDPGLGLRLIYFSYDVKMKEKGDIPEGYSVSREKKERFSLILESASTNQTSMYLCASSPGTEFTYEQYFGPGTRLTVT.

V usage is TRBV29-1 and J usage is TRBJ1-1; maybe TRBD1 (6 bases). Germline V lookup: CDR1 SQVTM, CDR2 ANQGSEA. This CDR3 is 12 amino acids long. The germline V and J ends were trimmed by 7 bases and 4 bases, with 13 bases remaining between them. The CDR3: CSGTTGITEAFF. CDR3 in DNA: TGCAGCGGAACGACAGGTATCACTGAAGCTTTCTTT.

This rearrangement joins TRBV29-1 to TRBJ1-2, with D possibly being TRBD1 (5 bases). Germline loops: CDR1 SQVTM, CDR2 ANQGSEA. With 6 bases removed from V and 4 bases from J, the gap between germline ends came to 9 bases. The CDR3 is made up of 11 amino acids. The CDR3: CSVEGSYGYTF. CDR3 bases: TGCAGCGTGGAGGGGTCCTATGGCTACACCTTC. The complete variable domain, with remaining parts taken from reference TRBV29-1 and TRBJ1-2, reads SAVISQKPSRDICQRGTSLTIQCQVDSQVTMMFWYRQQPGQSLTLIATANQGSEATYESGFVIDKFPISRPNLTFSTLTVSNMSPEDSSIYLCSVEGSYGYTFGSGTRLTVV.

The rearrangement joins TRBV7-2 to TRBJ2-2, with 11 bases lining up with TRBD2. With 5 bases clipped from V and 7 bases from J, the junction kept 3 bases outside the gene matches. The CDR3 runs to 14 residues. The germline gives CDR1 SGHTA, CDR2 FQGNSA. The CDR3 loop is CASSRGLAVGELFF. The DNA for the CDR3 is TGTGCCAGCAGCCGGGGACTAGCGGTCGGGGAGCTGTTTTTT.

The genes are TRBV29-1 and TRBJ2-7, with a possible D match to TRBD2 (6 bases). Germline lookup yields CDR1 SQVTM and CDR2 ANQGSEA. Deletions cut 0 bases from V and 1 base from J, with 16 bases between. The CDR3 has 16 amino acids. CDR3 DNA: TGCAGCGTTGAAGATGTTGCGGGGACGGAGTCCTACGAGCAGTACTTC. It is translated as CSVEDVAGTESYEQYF.

This clone was detected a few times. The chain uses TRBV3-1 (or the pseudogene TRBV3-2) and TRBJ2-1; 14 bases align to TRBD2. CDR3 length: 20 amino acids. The V gene end was trimmed by 5 bases and the J gene end by 3 bases; junction bases not matched to a gene: 15. Germline CDR1 LGHDT, CDR2 YNNKEL (reference sequence). CDR3 sequence: CASSLSSRTSGRTVYNEQFF. For the CDR3, the DNA is TGTGCCAGCAGCTTAAGTTCCCGGACTAGCGGGAGGACCGTCTACAATGAGCAGTTCTTC.